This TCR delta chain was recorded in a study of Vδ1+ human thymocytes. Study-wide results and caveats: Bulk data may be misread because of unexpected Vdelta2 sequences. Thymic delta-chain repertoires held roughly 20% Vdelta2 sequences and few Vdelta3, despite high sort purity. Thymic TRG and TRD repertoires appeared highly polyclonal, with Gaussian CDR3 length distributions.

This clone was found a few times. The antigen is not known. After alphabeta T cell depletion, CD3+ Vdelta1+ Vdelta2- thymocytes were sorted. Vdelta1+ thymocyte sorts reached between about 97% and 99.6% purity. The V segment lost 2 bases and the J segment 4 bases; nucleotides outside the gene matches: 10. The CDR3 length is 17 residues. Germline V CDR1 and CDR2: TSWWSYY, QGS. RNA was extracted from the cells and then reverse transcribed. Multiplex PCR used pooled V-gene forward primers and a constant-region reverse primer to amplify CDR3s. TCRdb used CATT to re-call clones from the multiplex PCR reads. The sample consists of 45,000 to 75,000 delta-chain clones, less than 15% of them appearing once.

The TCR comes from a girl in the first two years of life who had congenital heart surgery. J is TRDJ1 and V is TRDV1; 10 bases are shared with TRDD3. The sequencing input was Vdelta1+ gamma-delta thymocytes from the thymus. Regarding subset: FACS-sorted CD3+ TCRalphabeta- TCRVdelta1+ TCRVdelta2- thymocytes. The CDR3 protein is CALGEGGYAAPGDKLIF. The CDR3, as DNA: TGTGCTCTTGGGGAAGGGGGATACGCGGCCCCCGGCGATAAACTCATCTTT.